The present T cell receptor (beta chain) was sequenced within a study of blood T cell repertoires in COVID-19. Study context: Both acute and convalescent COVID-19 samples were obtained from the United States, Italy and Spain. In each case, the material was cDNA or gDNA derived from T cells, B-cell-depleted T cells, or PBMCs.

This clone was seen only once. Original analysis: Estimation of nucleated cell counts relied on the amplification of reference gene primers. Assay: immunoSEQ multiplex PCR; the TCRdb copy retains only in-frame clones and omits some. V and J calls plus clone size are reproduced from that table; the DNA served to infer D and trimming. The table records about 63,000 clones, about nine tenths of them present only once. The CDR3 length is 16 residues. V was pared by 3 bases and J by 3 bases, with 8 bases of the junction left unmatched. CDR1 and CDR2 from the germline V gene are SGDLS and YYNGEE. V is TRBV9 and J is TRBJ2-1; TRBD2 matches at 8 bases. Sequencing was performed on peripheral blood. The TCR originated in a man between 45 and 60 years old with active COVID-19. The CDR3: CASSAGGGTVYNEQFF. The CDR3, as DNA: TGTGCCAGCAGCGCCGGGGGGGGAACGGTCTACAATGAGCAGTTCTTC.